The clone carrying this TCR beta chain was counted between two and nine times. The sample comes from a study of T cell clones after liver transplantation. Trimming stripped 1 base from V and 7 bases from J, with 13 bases between. The CDR3 sequence is 14 residues long. CDR1 and CDR2 from the germline V gene are SEHNR and FQNEAQ (reference sequence). Clones were sequenced by immunoSEQ multiplex PCR, and TCRdb holds only the in-frame ones, with some missing. Counted here are 20,000 to 25,000 clones, nearly 80% occurring once; the ten biggest clones make up 35% to 45%. This chain uses TRBV7-9 with TRBJ1-2; D is perhaps TRBD1 (5 bases). This sequence originates from a human patient who received a liver transplant. T cells may partly derive from the graft donor. This material consisted of CD8+ T cells from blood, taken around 4.5 years after liver transplant. This chain's CDR3 is CASSLEGLGIGYTF. The DNA for the CDR3 is TGTGCCAGCAGCTTAGAGGGGTTAGGCATTGGCTACACCTTC.